These 21 T cell receptor beta chains came from one sample sequenced in a study of blood T cell repertoires in COVID-19. The assay was immunoSEQ multiplex PCR, and TCRdb's table has in-frame clones only and misses some. The table records 200,000 to 300,000 clones, around 85% of them present only once. The sample consisted of peripheral blood. The origin of the receptors is an elderly woman with acute or convalescent COVID-19.

This clone is a singleton in its sample. This sequence joins TRBV7-9 and TRBJ1-2; D is ambiguous. The CDR3 contains 14 residues. Germline V lookup: CDR1 SEHNR, CDR2 FQNEAQ (reference sequence). Between the trimmed V and J ends, which lost 1 base and 2 bases, there was a span of 8 bases. In DNA, the CDR3 is TGTGCCAGCAGCTTAGGTGCGGAAAACTATGGCTACACCTTC. Protein: CASSLGAENYGYTF.

This rearrangement joins TRBV13 to TRBJ2-2; maybe TRBD1 (5 bases). Trimming removed 5 bases from V and 0 bases from J, with 10 bases in between. The germline gives CDR1 PRHDT, CDR2 FYEKMQ (reference sequence). CDR3 length: 15 amino acids. CDR3 amino acids: CASSRSRANTGELFF. CDR3 nucleotide sequence: TGTGCCAGCAGCCGTAGCAGGGCGAACACCGGGGAGCTGTTTTTT.

This clone was counted a few times. The rearrangement links TRBV30 to TRBJ2-5, with TRBD1 matching 9 bases. From germline, CDR1 is GTSNPN and CDR2 SVGIG (reference sequence). The CDR3 consists of 14 residues. V lost 1 base, J lost 4 bases, and 4 bases stayed unmatched. CDR3 sequence reads: CAWSADRGRETQYF. In DNA, the CDR3 is TGTGCCTGGAGTGCGGACAGGGGAAGAGAGACCCAGTACTTC.

This clone was seen a few times. The V gene is TRBV15, the J gene TRBJ1-5, with 7 bases matching TRBD1. CDR1 and CDR2 from the germline V gene are LNHNV and YYDKDF (reference sequence). The CDR3 is 15 amino acids. The V gene end was trimmed by 1 base and the J gene end by 7 bases; junction bases not matched to a gene: 7. The CDR3 loop reads CATSRAQGYIQPQHF. The CDR3 coding sequence is TGTGCCACCAGCAGAGCACAGGGGTATATCCAGCCCCAGCATTTT.

The V gene is TRBV7-2, the J gene TRBJ2-7; 10 positions match TRBD1. V gave up 1 base and J gave up 5 bases; unmatched junction bases: 2. In germline, CDR1 is SGHTA, CDR2 FQGNSA. This CDR3 is 14 amino acids long. The chain's CDR3 is CASSLVGQGNEQYF. CDR3 in DNA: TGTGCCAGCAGCTTAGTGGGACAGGGGAACGAGCAGTACTTC.

This clone has more than one count but fewer than ten. The V call is TRBV10-3, the J call TRBJ2-5; 9 positions agree with TRBD2. The V gene end was trimmed by 6 bases and the J gene end by 1 base; junction bases not matched to a gene: 6. The germline V gene has CDR1 ENHRY and CDR2 SYGVKD. The CDR3 totals 15 residues. The CDR3: CAISATSGSQETQYF. DNA of the CDR3: TGTGCCATCAGCGCGACTAGCGGATCCCAAGAGACCCAGTACTTC.

The chain recombines TRBV19 with TRBJ1-5; a weak D match, TRBD1 (5 bases). Trimming took 11 bases from V and 9 from J, leaving 23 bases between them. Germline CDR1 LNHDA, CDR2 SQIVND (reference sequence). CDR3 length: 14 residues. The CDR3 coding sequence is TGTGCCGGTCCTGGGGCCCTCGGAGAGCTGCCCCAGCATTTT. Translating it yields CAGPGALGELPQHF.

The chain links TRBV25-1 to TRBJ2-7; TRBD2 is a possible D gene (5 bases). This CDR3 comprises 15 residues. Germline assignment: CDR1 MGHDK and CDR2 SYGVNS. Trimming stripped 3 bases from V and 3 bases from J, with 15 bases between. The CDR3 region is CASSDDPDGNYEQYF. CDR3 coding DNA: TGTGCCAGCAGTGATGACCCGGACGGGAACTACGAGCAGTACTTC.

The chain joins TRBV7-9 to TRBJ1-5; D unclear. Per germline, CDR1 SEHNR and CDR2 FQNEAQ (reference sequence). Trimming took 5 bases from V and 5 from J, leaving 16 bases between them. The CDR3 totals 15 residues. The CDR3 nucleotides are TGTGCCAGCAGCCCGGACGGGATACCCGATCAGCCCCAGCATTTT. The encoded protein is CASSPDGIPDQPQHF.

The CDR3 DNA follows: TGTGCCAGCACCCAATGGGGCGGTGGACGTAATTCACCCCTCCACTTT. Translation gives CASTQWGGGRNSPLHF. This chain uses TRBV2 with TRBJ1-6, with TRBD1 as a possible D gene (5 bases). Germline CDR1 and CDR2: SNHLY and FYNNEI. V dropped 7 bases and J dropped 6 bases, with 19 bases sitting between them. CDR3 length equals 16 residues.

CDR3 nucleotides: TGTGCCAGCAGCTTGACTAGCGGGGGCTACGAGCAGTACTTC. It encodes CASSLTSGGYEQYF. The V gene is TRBV7-3, the J gene TRBJ2-7; 12 nucleotides agree with TRBD2. CDR3 length: 14 amino acids. Germline values: CDR1 SGHTA, CDR2 FQGTGA. With V trimmed by 3 bases and J by 3 bases, 0 bases remained unmatched.

The chain carries TRBV19 and TRBJ2-5, with TRBD1 matching 10 bases. The CDR3 is 13 residues long. Germline V CDR1 and CDR2: LNHDA, SQIVND (reference sequence). Trimming removed 8 bases from V and 5 bases from J; junction bases left unmatched: 5. CDR3 protein: CASRDRGRETQYF. The CDR3 region has the DNA TGTGCCAGTCGGGACAGGGGCAGGGAGACCCAGTACTTC.

In its sample, this clone was seen once. The chain uses TRBV27 and TRBJ1-2, with D uncertain. Per germline, CDR1 MNHEY and CDR2 SMNVEV (reference sequence). The CDR3 sequence is 13 residues long. The V end lost 8 bases, the J end lost 2 bases, and 12 bases lay between the germline ends. The CDR3 DNA is TGTGCCAGCGCCCAAACAGTGAACTATGGCTACACCTTC. Amino acids: CASAQTVNYGYTF.

V and J are TRBV5-8 and TRBJ2-5; D remains unclear. Trimming pared 4 bases from V and 4 bases from J, leaving 17 bases between. This CDR3 has 15 residues. Looked up from germline, CDR1 is SGHTS and CDR2 is YDEGEE. CDR3: CASSVRNGYSETQYF. The CDR3 bases are TGTGCCAGCAGCGTGAGGAATGGGTATTCAGAGACCCAGTACTTC.

The CDR3 region is CASSAPTGGYTDTQYF. The CDR3 DNA is TGTGCCAGCAGTGCCCCCACGGGGGGTTATACAGATACGCAGTATTTT. The gene calls are TRBV25-1 and TRBJ2-3; 7 nucleotides agree with TRBD2. Germline trimming cut 4 bases from V and 3 bases from J; bases unmatched to any gene: 10. The CDR3 consists of 16 residues. Per germline, CDR1 MGHDK and CDR2 SYGVNS.

The chain uses TRBV19 and TRBJ2-2; the match to TRBD1 covers 8 bases. V shed 8 bases and J 5 bases; nucleotides not matched to a gene: 4. Germline V gene lookup returns CDR1 LNHDA and CDR2 SQIVND (reference sequence). The CDR3 has 13 residues. The CDR3 spells CASGQGRTGELFF. The CDR3 nucleotides read TGTGCCAGTGGACAGGGACGGACCGGGGAGCTGTTTTTT.

This chain links TRBV3-1 (or the pseudogene TRBV3-2) with TRBJ2-2, with TRBD2 identical over 10 bases. Trimming at V came to 1 base and at J to 6 bases, leaving 5 bases not matched to a gene. This CDR3 is 16 amino acids long. The germline gives CDR1 LGHDT, CDR2 YNNKEL (reference sequence). The CDR3 nucleotides read TGTGCCAGCAGCCAAGGAGCGGGGGGGCCCGCCGGGGAGCTGTTTTTT. Amino acid sequence: CASSQGAGGPAGELFF.

The chain has TRBV19 and TRBJ1-5, with D maybe TRBD1 (5 bases). CDR3 length equals 15 residues. V dropped 4 bases and J dropped 0 bases, with 10 bases sitting between them. In germline, CDR1 is LNHDA, CDR2 SQIVND (reference sequence). CDR3 amino acids: CASSKRGVSNQPQHF. CDR3 nucleotide sequence: TGTGCCAGTAGTAAACGGGGGGTTAGCAATCAGCCCCAGCATTTT.

In the case of this clone: One end of the junction fails to match germline, which may point to a read error. The V and J genes are TRBV7-7 and TRBJ1-1; D remains ambiguous. Germline CDR1 is SSHAT and CDR2 is FNYEAQ (reference sequence). The length of the CDR3 is 13 residues. The DNA for the CDR3 is TGTGCTAGCAGCTCCCAGTTGAACACTGAAGCTTTCTTT. Translating it yields CASSSQLNTEAFF.

The chain is built from TRBV28 and TRBJ2-7; D call uncertain. V lost 5 bases and J 2 bases, leaving 10 bases between the germline ends. The CDR3 consists of 13 residues. From germline, CDR1 is MDHEN and CDR2 SYDVKM. The CDR3 sequence: CASSLYSTYEQYF. In DNA form, the CDR3 reads TGTGCCAGCAGTCTCTATTCTACCTACGAGCAGTACTTC.

The chain uses TRBV7-9 and TRBJ2-3; 7 bases are shared with TRBD1. The CDR3 has 13 residues. Germline trimming cut 4 bases from V and 4 bases from J; bases unmatched to any gene: 2. Germline V gives CDR1 SEHNR, CDR2 FQNEAQ (reference sequence). The CDR3 nucleotides read TGTGCCAGCAGCTCCGGACAGGCAGATACGCAGTATTTT. Amino acids: CASSSGQADTQYF.